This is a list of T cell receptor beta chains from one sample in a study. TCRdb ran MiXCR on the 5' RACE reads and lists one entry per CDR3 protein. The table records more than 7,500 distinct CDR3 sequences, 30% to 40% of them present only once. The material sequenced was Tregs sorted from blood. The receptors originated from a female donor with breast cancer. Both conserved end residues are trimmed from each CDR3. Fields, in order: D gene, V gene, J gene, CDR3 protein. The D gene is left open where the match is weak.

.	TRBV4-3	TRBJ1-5	ASSQTNAYQPQH
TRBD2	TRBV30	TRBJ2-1	AWRIKIAGYNEQF
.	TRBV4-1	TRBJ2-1	ASSQPKGLAKINPLFNEQF
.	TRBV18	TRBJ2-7	ASSPLDGHEQY
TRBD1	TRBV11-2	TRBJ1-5	ASSPGQGRYQPQH
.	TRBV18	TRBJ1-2	ASSPPSSAATYGYT
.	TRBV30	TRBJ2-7	AWSGSVEQY
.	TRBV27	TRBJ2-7	ASSFIGQIREQY
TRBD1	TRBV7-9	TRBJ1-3	ASYGTGFSGNTIY
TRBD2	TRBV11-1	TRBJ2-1	ASSSGLAGGREQF
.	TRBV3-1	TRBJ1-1	ASSQVTGGTEAF
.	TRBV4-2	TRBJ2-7	ASSQENIAPYEQY
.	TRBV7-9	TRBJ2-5	ASSLPPRLGETQY
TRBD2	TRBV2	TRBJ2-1	ASSASGVNEQF
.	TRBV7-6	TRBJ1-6	ASSTLPNSPLH
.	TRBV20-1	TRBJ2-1	SARPEGQRGYNEQF
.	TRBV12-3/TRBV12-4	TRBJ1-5	ASSLVRGGAPQH
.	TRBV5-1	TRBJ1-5	ASSPTGQRNQPQH
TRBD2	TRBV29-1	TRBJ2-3	SVGIAGVSDTQY
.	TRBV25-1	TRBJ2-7	ASSVERGNSYEQY
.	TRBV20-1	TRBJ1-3	SAKDPRISGNTIY
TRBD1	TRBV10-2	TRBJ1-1	ASSEYRQGNTEAF
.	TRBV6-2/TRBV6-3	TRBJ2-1	ASSSDTIYNEQF
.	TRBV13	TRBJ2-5	ASRRQVQETQY
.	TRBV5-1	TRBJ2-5	ASSLDPGAMTQY
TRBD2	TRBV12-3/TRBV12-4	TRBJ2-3	ASREPGLPQY
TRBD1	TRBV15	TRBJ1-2	ATSRDGTGRGYGYT
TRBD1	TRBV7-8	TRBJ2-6	ASSFRRGQGLTGANVLT
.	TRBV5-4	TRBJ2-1	ASMVKGSNEQF
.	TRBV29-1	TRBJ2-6	SVSSGANVLT